A single sample is the source of the 17 T cell receptor beta chains below, sequenced in a study of blood T cell repertoires in COVID-19. Data came from immunoSEQ multiplex PCR; TCRdb stores just in-frame clones and leaves some out. The sample comprises fewer than 250,000 clones, around 79% of which are singletons, and roughly 12% rests with the top ten. The sample comprised peripheral blood. The receptors here all came from a woman between 50 and 59 years old with acute or convalescent COVID-19.

The CDR3 region is CASSSPGSSSYEQYF. The CDR3 region has the DNA TGTGCCAGCAGCTCCCCGGGGTCCTCCTCCTACGAGCAGTACTTC. The chain links TRBV28 to TRBJ2-7, with a weak D call TRBD2 (5 bases). Trimming shortened V by 6 bases and J by 0 bases, and 15 bases separated the two germline ends. Germline loops: CDR1 MDHEN, CDR2 SYDVKM. The CDR3 length is 15 residues.

The chain carries TRBV18 and TRBJ1-4; no clear D. This CDR3 contains 15 residues. Trimming took off 6 bases at V and 0 bases at J, with 11 bases between the two ends. CDR1 KGHSH and CDR2 LQKENI come from the germline V gene. The CDR3 protein is CASSRLPATNEKLFF. The CDR3 DNA sequence: TGTGCCAGCTCCCGACTCCCTGCAACTAATGAAAAACTGTTTTTT.

V gene TRBV29-1 combines with J gene TRBJ2-1, with 7 bases fitting TRBD1. CDR3 length equals 13 residues. Germline V gene data show CDR1 as SQVTM and CDR2 as ANQGSEA. V shed 7 bases and J 0 bases; nucleotides not matched to a gene: 3. The CDR3 DNA is TGCAGCGACCGACAGGGCTCCTACAATGAGCAGTTCTTC. This gives the protein CSDRQGSYNEQFF.

In this sample, this clone turned up a few times. This rearrangement joins TRBV3-1 (or the pseudogene TRBV3-2) to TRBJ1-2; D is perhaps TRBD1 (6 bases). The CDR3 is 14 amino acids. Trimming took 6 bases from V and 1 from J, leaving 12 bases between them. Germline V CDR1 and CDR2: LGHDT, YNNKEL (reference sequence). CDR3 sequence reads: CASRPNRDNYGYTF. The CDR3 region has the DNA TGTGCCAGCAGACCAAACAGGGATAACTATGGCTACACCTTC.

V gene TRBV6-1 combines with J gene TRBJ1-2, with 7 bases that match TRBD1. This CDR3 region has 15 residues. Losses at the gene ends were 1 base for V and 4 bases for J; bases not matched to a gene: 6. Germline V gene data show CDR1 as MNHNS and CDR2 as SASEGT. DNA of the CDR3: TGTGCCAGCAGTGAAGGCAGGGGGAGTTTCTATGGCTACACCTTC. It encodes CASSEGRGSFYGYTF.

With regard to this clone: Other DNA sequences in this sample translate to the same CDR3. V gene TRBV6-5 combines with J gene TRBJ2-7; 7 positions agree with TRBD1. Germline V CDR1 and CDR2: MNHEY, SVGAGI. CDR3 length: 13 residues. The J segment lost 0 bases and the V segment lost 5 bases, leaving 1 base of the junction unmatched. CDR3 sequence reads: CASSRGPSYEQYF. CDR3 nucleotide sequence: TGTGCCAGCAGTAGGGGGCCCTCCTACGAGCAGTACTTC.

The rearrangement links TRBV2 to TRBJ2-7; possible D gene TRBD2, 5 bases. Germline V gene lookup returns CDR1 SNHLY and CDR2 FYNNEI. V lost 5 bases and J 1 base, leaving 15 bases between the germline ends. This CDR3 is 15 amino acids long. The CDR3 protein is CASSLLEDLSYEQYF. The DNA of the CDR3 is TGTGCCAGCAGTCTCTTGGAGGATTTATCCTACGAGCAGTACTTC.

CDR3 loop: CASSEALGRGPNTGELFF. The CDR3 DNA is TGTGCCAGCAGTGAAGCCCTGGGCAGGGGCCCGAACACCGGGGAGCTGTTTTTT. The rearrangement joins TRBV2 to TRBJ2-2; possibly TRBD1 for D (6 bases). The ends were cut back, 0 bases at V and 0 bases at J, with 14 bases in the middle. This CDR3 is built from 18 residues. Germline V gene sequence: CDR1 SNHLY, CDR2 FYNNEI. Based on the CDR3 plus reference TRBV2 and TRBJ2-2, the full variable domain is EPEVTQTPSHQVTQMGQEVILRCVPISNHLYFYWYRQILGQKVEFLVSFYNNEISEKSEIFDDQFSVERPDGSNFTLKIRSTKLEDSAMYFCASSEALGRGPNTGELFFGEGSRLTVL.

The V and J genes are TRBV5-1 and TRBJ1-2; 7 bases align to TRBD1. V shed 2 bases and J 0 bases; nucleotides not matched to a gene: 7. Germline lookup yields CDR1 SGHRS and CDR2 YFSETQ. This CDR3 region has 16 residues. CDR3 in amino acids: CASSLGQALANYGYTF. Here the CDR3 DNA reads TGCGCCAGCAGCTTAGGACAGGCTTTAGCTAACTATGGCTACACCTTC.

The V call is TRBV5-4, the J call TRBJ2-1; TRBD2 matches at 7 bases. The germline V gene encodes CDR1 SGHNT and CDR2 YYREEE (reference sequence). V trimming: 4 bases; J trimming: 4 bases; junction bases outside the gene matches: 2. There are 13 residues in the CDR3. For the CDR3, the DNA is TGTGCCAGCAGCCCCGGGGGGTACAATGAGCAGTTCTTC. Its protein is CASSPGGYNEQFF.

The chain is built from TRBV24-1 and TRBJ2-5; TRBD1 matches at 7 bases. V lost 5 bases and J lost 5; bases outside the gene matches: 10. Looked up from germline, CDR1 is KGHDR and CDR2 is SFDVKD. CDR3 length equals 15 residues. The CDR3 loop is CATSVERDSWETQYF. In nucleotides, the CDR3 is TGTGCCACCAGTGTCGAACGGGACAGCTGGGAGACCCAGTACTTC.

The V and J genes are TRBV12-3 or TRBV12-4 and TRBJ2-1; 8 nucleotides match TRBD1. J was trimmed by 7 bases and V by 7 bases; bases with no gene match: 3. CDR3 length: 12 amino acids. Here the CDR3 reads CASINRGNEQFF. CDR3 coding DNA: TGTGCCAGCATTAACAGGGGGAATGAGCAGTTCTTC.

This clone has only a few counts. This rearrangement joins TRBV7-2 to TRBJ2-2, with D perhaps TRBD2 (6 bases). There are 16 residues in the CDR3. Germline V gene sequence: CDR1 SGHTA, CDR2 FQGNSA. Trimming removed 4 bases from V and 0 bases from J, with 12 bases in between. This chain's CDR3 is CASSSSGGANTGELFF. CDR3 DNA sequence: TGTGCCAGCAGCTCCAGCGGCGGGGCGAACACCGGGGAGCTGTTTTTT.

J is TRBJ1-5 and V is TRBV3-1 (or the pseudogene TRBV3-2), with 9 nucleotides matching TRBD1. The V and J ends lost 4 bases and 1 base, in that order; junction bases with no gene match: 5. Per germline, CDR1 LGHDT and CDR2 YNNKEL (reference sequence). The CDR3 loop spans 16 amino acids. CDR3 in DNA: TGTGCCAGCAGCCCTGGACAGGGGCGGAGCAATCAGCCCCAGCATTTT. It specifies CASSPGQGRSNQPQHF.

The V and J genes are TRBV11-2 and TRBJ2-3; 14 bases agree with TRBD2. Germline CDR1 SGHAT, CDR2 FQNNGV. V lost 4 bases, J lost 1 base, and 1 base stayed unmatched. The length of the CDR3 is 16 residues. Here the CDR3 reads CASSWGLAGGTDTQYF. DNA for the CDR3: TGTGCCAGCAGCTGGGGACTAGCGGGAGGCACAGATACGCAGTATTTT.

This sequence joins TRBV7-6 and TRBJ1-1, with D perhaps matching TRBD1 (6 bases). Germline CDR1 SGHVS, CDR2 FNYEAQ. Trimming stripped 5 bases from V and 1 base from J, with 14 bases between. CDR3 length equals 15 residues. The chain's CDR3 is CASSPQGNANTEAFF. The CDR3 nucleotides are TGTGCCAGCAGCCCCCAGGGGAATGCGAACACTGAAGCTTTCTTT.

The chain couples TRBV4-3 to TRBJ1-6; D is ambiguous. Germline-derived CDR1 and CDR2 are LGHNA and YSLEER. The CDR3 has 15 amino acids. Between the trimmed V and J ends, which lost 0 bases and 0 bases, there was a span of 3 bases. Here the CDR3 DNA reads TGCGCCAGCAGCCAAGATAGCTCCTATAATTCACCCCTCCACTTT. Translating gives CASSQDSSYNSPLHF.